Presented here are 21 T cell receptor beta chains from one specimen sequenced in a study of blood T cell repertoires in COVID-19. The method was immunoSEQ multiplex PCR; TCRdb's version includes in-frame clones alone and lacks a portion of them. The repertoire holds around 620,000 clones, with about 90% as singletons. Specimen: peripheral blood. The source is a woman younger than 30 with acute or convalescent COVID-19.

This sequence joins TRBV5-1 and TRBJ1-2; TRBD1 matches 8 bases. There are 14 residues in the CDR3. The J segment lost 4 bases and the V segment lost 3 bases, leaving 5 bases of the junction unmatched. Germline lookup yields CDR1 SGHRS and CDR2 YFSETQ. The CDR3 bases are TGCGCCAGCAGCTCAGGGGGCGGGAGCTATGGCTACACCTTC. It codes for CASSSGGGSYGYTF.

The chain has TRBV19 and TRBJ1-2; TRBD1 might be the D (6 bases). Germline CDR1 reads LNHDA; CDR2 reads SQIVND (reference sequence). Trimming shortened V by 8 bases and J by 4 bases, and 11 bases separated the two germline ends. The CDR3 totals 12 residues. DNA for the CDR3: TGTGCCAGTGCGACAGGCATCTATGGCTACACCTTC. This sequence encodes CASATGIYGYTF.

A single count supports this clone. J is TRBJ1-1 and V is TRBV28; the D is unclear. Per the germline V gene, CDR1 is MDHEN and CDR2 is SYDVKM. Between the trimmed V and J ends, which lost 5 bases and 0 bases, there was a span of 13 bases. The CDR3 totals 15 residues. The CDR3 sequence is CASSLLQSLNTEAFF. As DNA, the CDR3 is TGTGCCAGCAGTCTATTACAAAGTCTGAACACTGAAGCTTTCTTT.

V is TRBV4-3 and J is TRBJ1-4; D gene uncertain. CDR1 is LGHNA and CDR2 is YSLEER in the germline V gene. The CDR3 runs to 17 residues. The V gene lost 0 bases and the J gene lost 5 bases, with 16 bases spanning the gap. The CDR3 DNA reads TGCGCCAGCAGCCAAGAAGAGATGTGGGAGACAAATGAAAAACTGTTTTTT. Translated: CASSQEEMWETNEKLFF.

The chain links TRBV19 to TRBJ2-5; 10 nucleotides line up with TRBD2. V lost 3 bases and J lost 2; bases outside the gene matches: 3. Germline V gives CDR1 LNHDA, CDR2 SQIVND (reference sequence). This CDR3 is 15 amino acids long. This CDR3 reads CASSIWTSGQETQYF. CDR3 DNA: TGTGCCAGTAGTATTTGGACTAGCGGTCAAGAGACCCAGTACTTC.

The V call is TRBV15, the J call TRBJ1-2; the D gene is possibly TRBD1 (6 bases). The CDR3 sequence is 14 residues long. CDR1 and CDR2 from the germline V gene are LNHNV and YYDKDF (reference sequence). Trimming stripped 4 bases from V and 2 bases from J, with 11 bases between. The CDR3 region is CATSTPGQNYGYTF. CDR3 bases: TGTGCCACCAGCACACCGGGACAAAACTATGGCTACACCTTC.

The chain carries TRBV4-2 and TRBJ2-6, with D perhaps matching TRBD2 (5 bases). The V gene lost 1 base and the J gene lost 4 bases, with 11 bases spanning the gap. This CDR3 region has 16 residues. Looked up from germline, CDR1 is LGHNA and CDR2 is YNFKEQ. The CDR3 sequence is CASSQGTGSGANVLTF. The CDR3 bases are TGTGCCAGCAGCCAAGGGACGGGATCAGGGGCCAACGTCCTGACTTTC.

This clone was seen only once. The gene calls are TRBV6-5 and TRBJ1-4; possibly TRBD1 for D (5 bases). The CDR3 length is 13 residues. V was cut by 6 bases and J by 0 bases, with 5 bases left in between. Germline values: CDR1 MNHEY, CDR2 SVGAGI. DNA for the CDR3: TGTGCCAGCAGCAGGGCAACTAATGAAAAACTGTTTTTT. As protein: CASSRATNEKLFF.

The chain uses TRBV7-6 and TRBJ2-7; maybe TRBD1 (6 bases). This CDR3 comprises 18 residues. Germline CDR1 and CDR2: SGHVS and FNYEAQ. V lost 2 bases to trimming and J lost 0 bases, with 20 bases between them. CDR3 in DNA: TGTGCCAGCAGCTTATTTTCACCGGTGGCAGGGGACTCCTACGAGCAGTACTTC. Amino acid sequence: CASSLFSPVAGDSYEQYF.

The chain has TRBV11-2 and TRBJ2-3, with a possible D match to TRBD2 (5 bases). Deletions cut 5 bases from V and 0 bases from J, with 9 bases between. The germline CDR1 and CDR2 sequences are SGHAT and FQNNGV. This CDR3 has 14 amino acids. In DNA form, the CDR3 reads TGTGCCAGCAGCCCTAGGACTAGCACAGATACGCAGTATTTT. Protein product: CASSPRTSTDTQYF.

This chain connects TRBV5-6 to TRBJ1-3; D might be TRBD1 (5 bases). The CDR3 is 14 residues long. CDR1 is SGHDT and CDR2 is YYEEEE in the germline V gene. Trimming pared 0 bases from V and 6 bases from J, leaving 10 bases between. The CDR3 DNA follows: TGTGCCAGCAGCTTGGGGCAGGGCGAAAACACCATATATTTT. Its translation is CASSLGQGENTIYF.

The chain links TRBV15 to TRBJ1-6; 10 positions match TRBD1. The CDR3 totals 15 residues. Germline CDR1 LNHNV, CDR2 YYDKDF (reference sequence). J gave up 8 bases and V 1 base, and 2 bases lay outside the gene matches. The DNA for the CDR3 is TGTGCCACCAGCAGAGTCGGGACAGGGGATTCACCCCTCCACTTT. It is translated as CATSRVGTGDSPLHF.

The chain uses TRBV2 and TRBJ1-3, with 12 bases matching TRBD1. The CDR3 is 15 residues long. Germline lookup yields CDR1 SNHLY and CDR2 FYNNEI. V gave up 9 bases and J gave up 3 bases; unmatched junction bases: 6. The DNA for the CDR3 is TGTGCCAGTAAGGGACAGGGGGCGTTTGGAAACACCATATATTTT. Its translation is CASKGQGAFGNTIYF.

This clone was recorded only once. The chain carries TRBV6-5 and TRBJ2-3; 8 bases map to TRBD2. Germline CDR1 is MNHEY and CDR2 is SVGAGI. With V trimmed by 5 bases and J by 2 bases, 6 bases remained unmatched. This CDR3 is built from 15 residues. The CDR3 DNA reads TGTGCCAGCAGTCCACAGCGGGGGATCACAGATACGCAGTATTTT. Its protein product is CASSPQRGITDTQYF.

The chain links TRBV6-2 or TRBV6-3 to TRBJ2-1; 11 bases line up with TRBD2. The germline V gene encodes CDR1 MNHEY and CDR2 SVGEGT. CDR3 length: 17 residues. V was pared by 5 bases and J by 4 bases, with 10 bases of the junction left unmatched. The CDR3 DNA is TGTGCCAGCAGTAATCTCTTAGCGGGGGGGCCATACAATGAGCAGTTCTTC. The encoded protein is CASSNLLAGGPYNEQFF.

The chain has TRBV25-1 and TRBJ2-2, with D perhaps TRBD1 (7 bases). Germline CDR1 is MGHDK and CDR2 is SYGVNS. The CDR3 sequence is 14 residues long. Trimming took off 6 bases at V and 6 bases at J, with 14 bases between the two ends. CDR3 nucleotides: TGTGCCAGCAGGGACAGGAGGGAATCCGGGGAGCTGTTTTTT. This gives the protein CASRDRRESGELFF.

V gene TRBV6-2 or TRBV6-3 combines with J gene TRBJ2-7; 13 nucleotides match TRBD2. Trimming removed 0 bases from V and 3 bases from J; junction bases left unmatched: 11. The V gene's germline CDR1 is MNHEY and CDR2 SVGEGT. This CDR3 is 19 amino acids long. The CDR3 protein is CASSYSGLAGPRTYYEQYF. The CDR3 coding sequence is TGTGCCAGCAGTTACTCGGGACTAGCGGGGCCCCGAACTTACTACGAGCAGTACTTC.

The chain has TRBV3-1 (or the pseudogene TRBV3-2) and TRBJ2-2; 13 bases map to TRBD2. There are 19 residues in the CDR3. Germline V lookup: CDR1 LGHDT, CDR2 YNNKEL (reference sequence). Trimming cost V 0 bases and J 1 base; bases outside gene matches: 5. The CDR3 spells CASSQERLAGGQNTGELFF. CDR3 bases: TGTGCCAGCAGCCAAGAACGACTAGCGGGGGGACAGAACACCGGGGAGCTGTTTTTT.

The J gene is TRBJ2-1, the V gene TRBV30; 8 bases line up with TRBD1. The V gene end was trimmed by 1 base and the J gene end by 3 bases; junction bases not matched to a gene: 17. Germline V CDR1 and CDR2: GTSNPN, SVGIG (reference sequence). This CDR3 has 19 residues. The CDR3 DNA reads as TGTGCCTGGAGTGATACAACTACCACCGGGACAGGCAACTACAATGAGCAGTTCTTC. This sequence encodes CAWSDTTTTGTGNYNEQFF.

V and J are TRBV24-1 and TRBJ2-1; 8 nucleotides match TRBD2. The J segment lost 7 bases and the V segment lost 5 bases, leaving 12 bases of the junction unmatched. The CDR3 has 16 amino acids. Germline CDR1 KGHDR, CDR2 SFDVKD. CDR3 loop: CATSAHQPGLVNEQFF. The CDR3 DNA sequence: TGTGCCACCAGTGCGCACCAACCGGGACTAGTAAATGAGCAGTTCTTC.

CDR3 protein: CSVLGGVEAFF. The CDR3 DNA sequence: TGCAGCGTCCTGGGGGGGGTTGAAGCTTTCTTT. The chain links TRBV29-1 to TRBJ1-1, with D possibly TRBD1 on 5 matching bases. Trimming pared 6 bases from V and 7 bases from J, leaving 12 bases between. The CDR3 spans 11 residues. Germline CDR1 SQVTM, CDR2 ANQGSEA. The complete variable domain, with remaining parts taken from reference TRBV29-1 and TRBJ1-1, reads SAVISQKPSRDICQRGTSLTIQCQVDSQVTMMFWYRQQPGQSLTLIATANQGSEATYESGFVIDKFPISRPNLTFSTLTVSNMSPEDSSIYLCSVLGGVEAFFGQGTRLTVV.